The subject of this entry is one TCR beta chain. The target antigen is unknown. Germline V gives CDR1 SGDLS, CDR2 YYNGEE. Trimming took 0 bases from V and 8 from J, leaving 17 bases between them. The length of the CDR3 is 15 residues. Assay: immunoSEQ multiplex PCR; the TCRdb copy retains only in-frame clones and omits some. The data contain over 150,000 clones, around 92% of them singletons. This sample is drawn from a study of T cell responses to AZD1222 COVID-19 vaccine. Regarding the study as a whole: Most donors were white British and more were female, and clonal diversity was possibly underestimated.

This clonotype was obtained from an adult in good health. Sequenced material: peripheral blood, taken on day 0 of MenACWY control vaccination. This rearrangement joins TRBV9 to TRBJ1-2; D perhaps matches TRBD1 (5 bases). This CDR3 reads CASSVGAPGPEGYTF. The CDR3 DNA reads as TGTGCCAGCAGCGTAGGGGCCCCAGGGCCGGAGGGCTACACCTTC.